This passage covers 28 T cell receptor beta chains from one sample sequenced in a study of shared clonotypes between healthy human individuals. The assay was immunoSEQ multiplex PCR, and TCRdb's table has in-frame clones only and misses some. The sample has some 480,000 clones, around three quarters seen once. The sample comprised PBMCs. These receptors were taken from a woman in her thirties or forties in good health. Some clones in this sample may be carry-over from other donors' samples.

This clone was observed once. The chain carries TRBV30 and TRBJ2-3, with D perhaps TRBD1 (5 bases). Germline V gives CDR1 GTSNPN, CDR2 SVGIG (reference sequence). Trimming pared 0 bases from V and 1 base from J, leaving 8 bases between. The CDR3 totals 14 residues. CDR3 region: CAWSVKGGTDTQYF. CDR3 bases: TGTGCCTGGAGTGTAAAAGGGGGCACAGATACGCAGTATTTT.

The rearrangement uses TRBV7-9 and TRBJ2-5; a weak D match, TRBD1 (5 bases). The J call is in doubt because the DNA end fits TRBJ2-7 better. CDR1 is SEHNR, CDR2 FQNEAQ, per germline (reference sequence). This CDR3 region has 12 residues. The CDR3 region is CASSIDSYEQYF. CDR3 bases: TGTGCCAGCAGCATCGACAGTTACGAGCAGTACTTC.

This chain joins TRBV18 and TRBJ2-7, with D possibly TRBD2 on 5 matching bases. V was cut by 1 base and J by 7 bases, with 11 bases left in between. From germline, CDR1 is KGHSH and CDR2 LQKENI. This CDR3 has 13 amino acids. The CDR3 DNA is TGTGCCAGCTCACCACGGAAGGAGGAGGAGCAGTACTTC. As protein: CASSPRKEEEQYF. Full variable domain (outside the CDR3, taken from reference TRBV18 and TRBJ2-7): NAGVMQNPRHLVRRRGQEARLRCSPMKGHSHVYWYRQLPEEGLKFMVYLQKENIIDESGMPKERFSAEFPKEGPSILRIQQVVRGDSAAYFCASSPRKEEEQYFGPGTRLTVT.

The V gene is TRBV4-1, the J gene TRBJ2-7, with 7 bases fitting TRBD1. The ends lost 3 bases at V and 1 base at J; junction bases unmatched: 9. This CDR3 is 16 amino acids long. CDR1 is MGHRA, CDR2 YSYEKL, per germline. The CDR3 loop reads CASSHSSTGSSYEQYF. The CDR3 DNA reads as TGCGCCAGCAGCCACTCCTCGACAGGGTCATCCTACGAGCAGTACTTC.

V gene TRBV14 combines with J gene TRBJ2-2, with TRBD1 matching 7 bases. CDR1 is SGHDN, CDR2 FVKESK, per germline. With 4 bases clipped from V and 4 bases from J, the junction kept 6 bases outside the gene matches. This CDR3 has 15 residues. The CDR3 DNA follows: TGTGCCAGCAGCCGGAACAGGGGTGGCACCGGGGAGCTGTTTTTT. Residues: CASSRNRGGTGELFF.

The chain combines TRBV11-2 with TRBJ2-2; 9 bases agree with TRBD1. Germline assignment: CDR1 SGHAT and CDR2 FQNNGV. The CDR3 is made up of 18 amino acids. The trim removed 5 bases at V and 5 bases at J, leaving 15 bases unmatched. This CDR3 reads CASSPAQGARGGTGELFF. For the CDR3, the DNA is TGTGCCAGCAGCCCGGCACAGGGGGCTCGTGGGGGGACCGGGGAGCTGTTTTTT.

The chain recombines TRBV21-1 with TRBJ1-4. TRBV21-1 is shown as a pseudogene. The length of the CDR3 is 18 residues. The CDR3 nucleotides are TGTGCCAGCAGCAAAGGTGGGCGGGCGAGGGCAGAGAGTGAAAAACTGTTTTTT. This codes for CASSKGGRARAESEKLFF.

This rearrangement joins TRBV15 to TRBJ2-7, with D uncertain. The germline V gene has CDR1 LNHNV and CDR2 YYDKDF (reference sequence). The germline V and J ends were trimmed by 7 bases and 3 bases, with 4 bases remaining between them. The CDR3 is made up of 10 amino acids. The CDR3 loop is CATTIYEQYF. The CDR3 DNA sequence: TGTGCCACCACTATCTACGAGCAGTACTTC. The whole variable domain, remainder taken from reference TRBV15 and TRBJ2-7, is DAMVIQNPRYQVTQFGKPVTLSCSQTLNHNVMYWYQQKSSQAPKLLFHYYDKDFNNEADTPDNFQSRRPNTSFCFLDIRSPGLGDTAMYLCATTIYEQYFGPGTRLTVT.

This clone appeared a single time. Other DNA sequences in the same sample also yield this CDR3. CDR3 in amino acids: CASSFTSGTYEQYF. The CDR3 DNA follows: TGTGCCAGCAGCTTCACTAGCGGGACCTACGAGCAGTACTTC. The chain links TRBV7-2 to TRBJ2-7; 10 positions match TRBD2. The CDR3 has 14 amino acids. Unmatched junction bases numbered 1, after V lost 3 bases and J lost 2 bases. Germline values: CDR1 SGHTA, CDR2 FQGNSA.

This clone has just one count. This chain connects TRBV27 to TRBJ2-5; perhaps TRBD1 as D (6 bases). V shed 3 bases and J shed 6 bases, with 14 bases lying between them. The V gene's germline CDR1 is MNHEY and CDR2 SMNVEV (reference sequence). The CDR3 contains 14 residues. The CDR3 region is CASSFSRQGKTQYF. DNA of the CDR3: TGTGCCAGCAGTTTCTCGCGGCAGGGGAAGACCCAGTACTTC.

The rearrangement links TRBV5-1 to TRBJ2-3, with a weak D call TRBD2 (6 bases). Trimming removed 4 bases from V and 4 bases from J, with 16 bases in between. The CDR3 consists of 15 residues. Germline V gene lookup returns CDR1 SGHRS and CDR2 YFSETQ. This chain's CDR3 is CASSGPLARADTQYF. CDR3 coding DNA: TGCGCCAGCAGCGGCCCCCTAGCGAGGGCAGATACGCAGTATTTT.

A note on this clone: Relative to the germline gene, one junction end is altered; a read error may explain this. The chain combines TRBV7-9 with TRBJ1-6; TRBD1 matches at 12 bases. CDR3 length: 15 amino acids. The germline CDR1 and CDR2 sequences are SEHNR and FQNEAQ (reference sequence). This chain's CDR3 is CASSLGTGGESPLHF. The CDR3 coding sequence is TGCGCCAGCAGCTTAGGGACAGGGGGCGAATCACCCCTCCACTTT.

The rearrangement links TRBV27 to TRBJ2-3, with 7 bases fitting TRBD2. V lost 7 bases, J lost 2 bases, and 6 bases stayed unmatched. The CDR3 length is 14 residues. Germline V gene sequence: CDR1 MNHEY, CDR2 SMNVEV (reference sequence). CDR3 DNA sequence: TGTGCCAGCAACCAAGCGGGGTACACAGATACGCAGTATTTT. It codes for CASNQAGYTDTQYF.

J is TRBJ1-5 and V is TRBV19; D possibly corresponds to TRBD1 (6 bases). This CDR3 spans 17 amino acids. Trimming took off 5 bases at V and 5 bases at J, with 22 bases between the two ends. Germline values: CDR1 LNHDA, CDR2 SQIVND (reference sequence). The CDR3 reads CASSLQGRVGVHQPQHF. CDR3 nucleotide sequence: TGTGCCAGTAGTCTACAGGGCCGCGTGGGGGTCCATCAGCCCCAGCATTTT. Based on the CDR3 plus reference TRBV19 and TRBJ1-5, the full variable domain is DGGITQSPKYLFRKEGQNVTLSCEQNLNHDAMYWYRQDPGQGLRLIYYSQIVNDFQKGDIAEGYSVSREKKESFPLTVTSAQKNPTAFYLCASSLQGRVGVHQPQHFGDGTRLSIL.

This chain joins TRBV28 and TRBJ1-4; 8 nucleotides agree with TRBD1. The germline V gene has CDR1 MDHEN and CDR2 SYDVKM. After removal of 5 bases from V and 7 bases from J, the junction contained 12 bases not matched to a gene. The CDR3 runs 16 residues. The CDR3 sequence: CASSHQAGGAGEKLFF. For the CDR3, the DNA is TGTGCCAGCAGTCACCAGGCAGGGGGCGCGGGTGAAAAACTGTTTTTT.

With regard to this clone: Other DNA variants within this sample encode the same CDR3. The rearrangement uses TRBV6-5 and TRBJ2-7; a weak D match, TRBD1 (5 bases). This CDR3 has 14 amino acids. Germline loops: CDR1 MNHEY, CDR2 SVGAGI. The V gene lost 2 bases and the J gene lost 0 bases, with 8 bases spanning the gap. CDR3 sequence reads: CASSYERGSYEQYF. The CDR3 nucleotides are TGTGCCAGCAGTTACGAAAGGGGCTCCTACGAGCAGTACTTC.

The rearrangement uses TRBV7-9 and TRBJ2-7; D is uncertain. The V gene's germline CDR1 is SEHNR and CDR2 FQNEAQ (reference sequence). V lost 4 bases and J lost 9, with 19 bases in between. The CDR3 consists of 14 residues. CDR3 sequence: CASSSSHAYGGQYF. Here the CDR3 DNA reads TGTGCCAGCAGCTCCTCACACGCGTACGGCGGGCAGTACTTC.

This chain links TRBV7-3 with TRBJ2-1; the D is unclear. V lost 5 bases and J lost 7, with 18 bases in between. This CDR3 region has 15 residues. Per the germline V gene, CDR1 is SGHTA and CDR2 is FQGTGA. CDR3 DNA sequence: TGTGCCAGCAGCCCCATAGGCGCCGAGAGGAATGAGCAGTTCTTC. Translated, it gives CASSPIGAERNEQFF.

The chain uses TRBV5-1 and TRBJ2-5; tentative D call: TRBD2 (6 bases). The CDR3 has 14 amino acids. Germline V CDR1 and CDR2: SGHRS, YFSETQ. V was cut by 0 bases and J by 4 bases, with 10 bases left in between. CDR3 sequence reads: CASSLGLERETQYF. In DNA form, the CDR3 reads TGCGCCAGCAGCTTGGGACTAGAGAGAGAGACCCAGTACTTC. Complete variable domain (other parts from reference TRBV5-1 and TRBJ2-5): KAGVTQTPRYLIKTRGQQVTLSCSPISGHRSVSWYQQTPGQGLQFLFEYFSETQRNKGNFPGRFSGRQFSNSRSEMNVSTLELGDSALYLCASSLGLERETQYFGPGTRLLVL.

The chain is built from TRBV6-4 and TRBJ2-1; D uncertain. Germline V lookup: CDR1 MRHNA, CDR2 SNTAGT. The CDR3 runs to 14 residues. Trimming left V 2 bases short and J 7 bases short, with 12 bases between. CDR3 amino acids: CASSDQPHKNEQFF. CDR3 in DNA: TGTGCCAGCAGTGACCAGCCCCACAAAAATGAGCAGTTCTTC.

The V call is TRBV4-1, the J call TRBJ1-3; tentatively, D is TRBD1 (5 bases). Germline V gene sequence: CDR1 MGHRA, CDR2 YSYEKL. This CDR3 region has 16 residues. V was pared by 3 bases and J by 0 bases, with 12 bases between. CDR3 nucleotide sequence: TGCGCCAGCAGCCAGAGGGGCCCCGCCTCTGGAAACACCATATATTTT. Residues: CASSQRGPASGNTIYF.

Worth noting for this clone: Different DNA sequences within this sample yield the same CDR3. The chain carries TRBV6-1 and TRBJ1-2; weak D call: TRBD1 (6 bases). V shed 1 base and J shed 5 bases, with 14 bases lying between them. Per germline, CDR1 MNHNS and CDR2 SASEGT. This CDR3 region has 15 residues. The CDR3, as DNA: TGTGCCAGCAGTGAAGGGAGGGCCCAGGGGTATGGCTACACCTTC. It codes for CASSEGRAQGYGYTF.

The V gene is TRBV19, the J gene TRBJ2-3; 9 bases are a match to TRBD2. The CDR3 has 15 amino acids. V shed 3 bases and J 3 bases; nucleotides not matched to a gene: 4. Germline V gives CDR1 LNHDA, CDR2 SQIVND (reference sequence). CDR3 in amino acids: CASSIQLAGTDTQYF. DNA for the CDR3: TGTGCCAGTAGTATCCAGCTAGCGGGAACAGATACGCAGTATTTT.

The CDR3 region is CASSSHLTGNSYEQYF. The CDR3 DNA is TGCGCCAGCAGCTCCCACTTGACAGGGAACTCCTACGAGCAGTACTTC. This chain joins TRBV5-1 and TRBJ2-7; TRBD1 agrees at 7 bases. Germline CDR1 and CDR2: SGHRS and YFSETQ. The junction had 9 bases not matched to a gene; V was cut back by 3 bases and J by 0 bases. The CDR3 loop spans 16 amino acids.

This clone was counted between two and nine times. V gene TRBV15 combines with J gene TRBJ1-5; D call uncertain. The CDR3 sequence is 14 residues long. Germline V gene data show CDR1 as LNHNV and CDR2 as YYDKDF (reference sequence). Trimming removed 5 bases from V and 0 bases from J, with 8 bases in between. The CDR3: CATSWAYSNQPQHF. CDR3 coding DNA: TGTGCCACCAGCTGGGCGTATAGCAATCAGCCCCAGCATTTT.

The chain uses TRBV11-2 and TRBJ2-5; D unresolved. With 3 bases removed from V and 5 bases from J, the gap between germline ends came to 4 bases. The CDR3 totals 11 residues. Germline CDR1 and CDR2: SGHAT and FQNNGV. The CDR3 nucleotides are TGTGCCAGCAGCTTTGTCGAGACCCAGTACTTC. Translated: CASSFVETQYF.

This clone was counted a few times. CDR3 sequence: CASSIAGAAGGETQYF. The DNA of the CDR3 is TGCGCCAGCAGCATTGCTGGGGCAGCGGGAGGGGAGACCCAGTACTTC. The V gene is TRBV5-1, the J gene TRBJ2-5, with 10 bases aligning to TRBD2. Germline values: CDR1 SGHRS, CDR2 YFSETQ. V lost 4 bases to trimming and J lost 5 bases; unmatched junction nucleotides: 11. The CDR3 has 16 residues.

This clone occurred a few times. The same CDR3 can be traced to other DNA sequences in this sample. The chain carries TRBV28 and TRBJ2-2; D is possibly TRBD1 (5 bases). This CDR3 has 16 amino acids. The ends were cut back, 0 bases at V and 0 bases at J, with 8 bases in the middle. Germline V gives CDR1 MDHEN, CDR2 SYDVKM. The CDR3, as DNA: TGTGCCAGCAGTTTATGGACAGTGACGAACACCGGGGAGCTGTTTTTT. Protein product: CASSLWTVTNTGELFF.